Presented here are 2 T cell receptor beta chains from one specimen sequenced in a study of blood T cells in healthy people across ages. With a J-beta primer mix and a sample-barcoded 5' primer, a second PCR ran roughly 7 to 11 cycles. TCRdb independently ran MiXCR on the 5' RACE reads; one entry per CDR3 protein. The data hold roughly 1.6 million distinct CDR3 sequences, with roughly 32% observed a single time. The sequenced sample was blood. These receptors originate from a woman aged 25 to 45 in good health.

J is TRBJ1-5 and V is TRBV12-3 or TRBV12-4; TRBD1 aligns across 7 bases. After removal of 6 bases from V and 7 bases from J, the junction contained 9 bases not matched to a gene. The CDR3 has 14 amino acids. The CDR3, as DNA: TGTGCCAGCAGGCACGGACAGGCCCCCCAGCCCCAGCATTTT. Amino acid sequence: CASRHGQAPQPQHF.

This clonotype was seen a single time. The DNA of the CDR3 is TGTGCCAGCAGCTATTGGGGAGTTGATAGGCATTCACCCCTCCACTTT. Its translation is CASSYWGVDRHSPLHF. This chain connects TRBV5-4 to TRBJ1-6; unclear D gene. Germline V gene sequence: CDR1 SGHNT, CDR2 YYREEE (reference sequence). Trimming stripped 3 bases from V and 8 bases from J, with 18 bases between. This CDR3 is 16 amino acids long.